This TCR beta chain was recorded in a study of cytomegalovirus exposure and HLA in healthy donors (dated by TCRdb to about 2017). As for the study more broadly: A later analysis indicated that the roughly 120 validation repertoires were generated on the platform also employed for the roughly 730 repertoires of the first cohort. Besides the first cohort of under 700 subjects, a separate validation cohort made up of 95 to 150 different subjects was used. The study aimed to test whether cataloging public T cell receptors could reveal signatures of past pathogen exposure. To predict cytomegalovirus infection status, the study combined high-throughput TCR immunosequencing, statistical association of individual TCRs with disease status, and machine learning. General study outcomes and caveats: A later analysis found that TCRs clustered in the first cohort also tended to co-occur in the 130 or so validation repertoires, with about 94% of cluster scores above 0. Three of the identified cytomegalovirus-associated TCR beta chains were confirmed in vitro to be specific for cytomegalovirus antigens. The study gave a list of under 200 TCR beta chains associated with cytomegalovirus. According to the authors, the approach could potentially be generalized to other disease states and immunological phenotypes. A later analysis had no HLA typing for the validation cohort, so co-occurrence there was scored across all 120 or so repertoires. Cytomegalovirus status was reported to be diagnosed by the classifier with high specificity and sensitivity in both the original and validation cohorts. Across donors, most TCR sequences were observed very rarely, whereas some public TCRs were present in many individuals.

Regarding this clone: Its antigen is still unknown. One base away there is no much larger clone; base qualities are not given.

The library was obtained by the immunoSEQ multiplex PCR assay. In the authors' own workflow: A statistical classification framework was built to diagnose cytomegalovirus status from the catalog of TCR beta chain sequences. In its TCRdb copy, this immuneACCESS table keeps in-frame sequences only and misses some clones. Where compared with another copy, unresolved V genes explain less than half of these, and the others have no known cause. The D gene and trimming were derived from the DNA, and the V and J assignments and clone size from that table. The sample includes over 150,000 clones, with about 82% observed a single time. The ten largest clonotypes hold 2% to 2.5% of the sample. The donors were included in the validation cohort of 130 or so subjects, a group kept apart from the approximately 690-subject first cohort. Sequencing input: PBMCs. This TCR came from a human donor in good health.

At the DNA level, the sequence is TGCGCCAGCAGTGAGATCCGTCTTCTGACCGTAGGGGGGCAGTTCTTC. This yields the protein CASSEIRLLTVGGQFF. The chain employs TRBV10-2 and TRBJ2-1; D gene: possibly TRBD1, on 6 matching bases. As encoded in the germline V gene, CDR1 is WSHSY while CDR2 is SAAADI. Measured from the cysteine to the phenylalanine, the CDR3 is 16 residues long. The read is trimmed to its CDR3 DNA, 48 bases read in frame from base 1. V lost 2 bases and J lost 12 bases; the stretch between them is 23 bases long.